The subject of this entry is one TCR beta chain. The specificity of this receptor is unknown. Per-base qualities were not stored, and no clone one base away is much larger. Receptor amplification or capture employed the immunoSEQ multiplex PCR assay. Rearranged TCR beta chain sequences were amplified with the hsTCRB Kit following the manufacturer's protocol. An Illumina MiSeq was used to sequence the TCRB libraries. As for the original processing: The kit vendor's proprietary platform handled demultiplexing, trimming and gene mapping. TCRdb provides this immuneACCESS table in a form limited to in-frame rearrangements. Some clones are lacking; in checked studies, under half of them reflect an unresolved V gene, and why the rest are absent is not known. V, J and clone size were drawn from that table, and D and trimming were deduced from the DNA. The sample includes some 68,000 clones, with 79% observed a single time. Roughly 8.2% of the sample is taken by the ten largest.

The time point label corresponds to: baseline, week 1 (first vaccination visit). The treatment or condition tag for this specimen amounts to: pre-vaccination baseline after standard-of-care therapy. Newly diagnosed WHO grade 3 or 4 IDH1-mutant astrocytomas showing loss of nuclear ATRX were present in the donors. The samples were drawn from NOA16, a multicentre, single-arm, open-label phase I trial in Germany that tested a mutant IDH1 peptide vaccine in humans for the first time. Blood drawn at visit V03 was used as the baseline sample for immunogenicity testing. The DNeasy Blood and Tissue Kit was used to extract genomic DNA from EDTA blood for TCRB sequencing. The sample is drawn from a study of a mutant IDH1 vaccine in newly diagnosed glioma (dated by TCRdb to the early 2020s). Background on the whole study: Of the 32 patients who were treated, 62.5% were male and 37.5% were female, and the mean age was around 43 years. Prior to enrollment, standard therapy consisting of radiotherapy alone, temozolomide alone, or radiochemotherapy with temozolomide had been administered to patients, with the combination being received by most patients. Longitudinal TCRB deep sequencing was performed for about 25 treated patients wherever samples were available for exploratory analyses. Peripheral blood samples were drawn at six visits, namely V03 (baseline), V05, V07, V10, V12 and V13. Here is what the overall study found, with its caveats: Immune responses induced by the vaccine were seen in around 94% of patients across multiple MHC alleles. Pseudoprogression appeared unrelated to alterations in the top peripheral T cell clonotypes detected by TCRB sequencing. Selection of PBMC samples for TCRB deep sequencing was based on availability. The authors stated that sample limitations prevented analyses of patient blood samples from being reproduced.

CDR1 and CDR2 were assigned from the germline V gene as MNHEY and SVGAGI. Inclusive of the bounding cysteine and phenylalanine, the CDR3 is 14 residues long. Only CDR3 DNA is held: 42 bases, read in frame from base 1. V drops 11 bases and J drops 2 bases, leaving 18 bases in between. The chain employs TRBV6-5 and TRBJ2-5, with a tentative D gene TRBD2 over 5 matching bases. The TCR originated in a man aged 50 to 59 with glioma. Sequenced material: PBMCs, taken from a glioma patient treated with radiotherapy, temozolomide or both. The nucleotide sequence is TGTGCCTCTCGGGGAATGGTAGCGCAAGAGACCCAGTACTTC. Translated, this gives CASRGMVAQETQYF.